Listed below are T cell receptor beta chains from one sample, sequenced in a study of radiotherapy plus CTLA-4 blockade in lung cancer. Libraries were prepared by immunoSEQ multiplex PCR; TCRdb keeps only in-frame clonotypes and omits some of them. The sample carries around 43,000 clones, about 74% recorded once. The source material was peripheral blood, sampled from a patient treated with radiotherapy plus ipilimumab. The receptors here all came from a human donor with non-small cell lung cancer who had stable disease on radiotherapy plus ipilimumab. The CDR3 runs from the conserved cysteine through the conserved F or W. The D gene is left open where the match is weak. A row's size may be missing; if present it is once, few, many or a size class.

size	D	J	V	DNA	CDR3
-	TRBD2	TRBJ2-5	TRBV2	TGTGCCAGCAGTGCCCTGAGTCGCGGGGGGGCCCAGGAGACCCAGTACTTC	CASSALSRGGAQETQYF
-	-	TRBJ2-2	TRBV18	TGTGCCAGCTCACCTCCGGGAGATGCCGGGGAGCTGTTTTTT	CASSPPGDAGELFF
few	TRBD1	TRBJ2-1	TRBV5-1	TGCGCCAGCAGCTTGGGGACAGGGGGGACCTACAATGAGCAGTTCTTC	CASSLGTGGTYNEQFF
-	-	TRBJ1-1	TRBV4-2	TGTGCCAGCAGCCAAGAATTTGGGCCTATGAACACTGAAGCTTTCTTT	CASSQEFGPMNTEAFF
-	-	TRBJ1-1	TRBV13	TGTGCCAGCAGCTTGAGGGGGTCCGCGAACACTGAAGCTTTCTTT	CASSLRGSANTEAFF
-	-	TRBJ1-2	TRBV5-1	TGCGCCAGCAGCCGGGGCGGGCGGACAGAACTTAACTATGGCTACACCTTC	CASSRGGRTELNYGYTF
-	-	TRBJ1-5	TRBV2	TGTGCCAGCAGTGAGCCGGCAGGCGATCAGCCCCAGCATTTT	CASSEPAGDQPQHF
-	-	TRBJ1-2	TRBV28	TGTGCCAGCAGTTTAACGGGCTATGGCTACACCTTC	CASSLTGYGYTF
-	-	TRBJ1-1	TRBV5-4	TGTGCCAGCAGCTTGGAACCCAGGGACACTGAAGCTTTCTTT	CASSLEPRDTEAFF
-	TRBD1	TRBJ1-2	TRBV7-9	TGTGCCAGCATCCCTGGCCAGGGGGGTTTTGGCTACACCTTC	CASIPGQGGFGYTF
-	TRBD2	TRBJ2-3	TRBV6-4	TGTGCCAGCAGTGCGCTAGCGGGGGGCGAAACAGATACGCAGTATTTT	CASSALAGGETDTQYF
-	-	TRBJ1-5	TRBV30	TGTGCCTGGAGACAGGGACGTAATCAGCCCCAGCATTTT	CAWRQGRNQPQHF
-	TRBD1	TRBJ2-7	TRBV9	TGTGCCAGCAGCCCGCTGGTTGGGAAAACAGGGGACCACGAGCAGTACTTC	CASSPLVGKTGDHEQYF
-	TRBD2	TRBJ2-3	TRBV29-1	TGCAGCGTTGAACTCTTTACTAGCGGGGGTTTAGATACGCAGTATTTT	CSVELFTSGGLDTQYF
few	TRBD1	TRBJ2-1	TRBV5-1	TGCGCCAGCAGCTCCCGACAGGGCGACAATGAGCAGTTCTTC	CASSSRQGDNEQFF
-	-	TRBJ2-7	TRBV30	TGTGCCTCCCAGGGCAACAACGAGCAGTACTTC	CASQGNNEQYF
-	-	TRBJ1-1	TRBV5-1	TGCGCCAGCAGCCCCGATTCGCAGGGTCGGACTGAAGCTTTCTTT	CASSPDSQGRTEAFF
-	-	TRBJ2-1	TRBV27	TGTGCCAGCAGTCAGGGGGGCAATGAGCAGTTCTTC	CASSQGGNEQFF
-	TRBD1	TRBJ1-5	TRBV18	TGTGCCAGCTCACCCACACAGGGGGAAGGCAATCAGCCCCAGCATTTT	CASSPTQGEGNQPQHF
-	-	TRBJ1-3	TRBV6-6	TGTGCCAGCAGTTACCCGCGACAGACTGGAAACACCATATATTTT	CASSYPRQTGNTIYF
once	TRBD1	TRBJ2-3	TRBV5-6	TGTGCCAGCAGCTTGGAGACAGGGGGCGCTTTCAGCACAGATACGCAGTATTTT	CASSLETGGAFSTDTQYF
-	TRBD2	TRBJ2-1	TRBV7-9	TGTGCCAGCAGCTTAGCGCGCACTAGCGGGGGGGCATCCCATGAGCAGTTCTTC	CASSLARTSGGASHEQFF
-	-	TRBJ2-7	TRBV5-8	TGTGCCAGCAGGGACAGTAGGTCCTACGAGCAGTACTTC	CASRDSRSYEQYF
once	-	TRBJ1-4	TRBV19	TGTGCCAGTACTCCCTCCCACGGAGACAAACTGTTTTTT	CASTPSHGDKLFF
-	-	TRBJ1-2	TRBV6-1	TGTACCAGCAGTGATGTGGGGGGGCGAGGCGGCTATGGCTACACCTTC	CTSSDVGGRGGYGYTF
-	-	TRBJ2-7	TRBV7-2	TGTGCCAGCAGCTTAGTCGGCTACGAGCAGTACTTC	CASSLVGYEQYF
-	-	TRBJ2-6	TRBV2	TGTGCCAGCACTCAGGGCCTCACGGGGGCCAACGTCCTGACTTTC	CASTQGLTGANVLTF
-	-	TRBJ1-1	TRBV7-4	TGTGCCAGCAGCTTCGGGAGGGTTGACGTTGAAGCTTTCTTT	CASSFGRVDVEAFF